Each of the 4 T cell receptor beta chains below was sequenced from the same sample in a study of T-cell reconstitution after alpha-beta-depleted transplantation in children (dated by TCRdb to the mid-2010s). To prepare the library, PCR was applied. The run used an Illumina HiSeq 2500. Molecular barcoding was employed in the preparation of TCR libraries, with unique molecular identifiers being used to normalize TCRbeta repertoire quantification. Using fastp trimming at Q25 and MiXCR clonotype assembly, TCRdb reanalyzed the public sequencing data and kept in-frame beta chains. Rows are unified per CDR3 protein, each entry keeping the most common DNA and genes. The sample table contains 700,000 to 950,000 distinct CDR3 sequences; only one count was recorded for about 16% of them. Of the sample, roughly 4.8% is held by the ten largest clones. What this sample's treatment or condition label stands for: allogeneic hematopoietic cell transplantation with graft depleted of TCRalphabeta T cells and CD19 B cells.

Specimen: PBMCs, mostly from graft donor cells, collected 360 days after TCRalphabeta/CD19-depleted stem cell transplant. These TCRs come from a male patient younger than 18 who had a stem cell transplant for acute lymphoblastic leukemia, so the T cells may come from the graft donor.

This clonotype was detected a few times. The gene calls are TRBV2 and TRBJ1-2; D not certain. Trimming cost V 7 bases and J 0 bases, with 12 bases left between them. The germline CDR1 and CDR2 sequences are SNHLY and FYNNEI. The CDR3 consists of 14 residues. The CDR3 region has the DNA TGTGCCAGCAAGGACGGGATAACTAACTATGGCTACACCTTC. Translated: CASKDGITNYGYTF. The whole variable domain, remainder taken from reference TRBV2 and TRBJ1-2, is EPEVTQTPSHQVTQMGQEVILRCVPISNHLYFYWYRQILGQKVEFLVSFYNNEISEKSEIFDDQFSVERPDGSNFTLKIRSTKLEDSAMYFCASKDGITNYGYTFGSGTRLTVV.

The V gene is TRBV11-2, the J gene TRBJ2-7, with D tentatively TRBD1 (5 bases). This CDR3 spans 18 amino acids. The V end lost 5 bases, the J end lost 4 bases, and 27 bases lay between the germline ends. CDR1 SGHAT and CDR2 FQNNGV come from the germline V gene. CDR3 sequence reads: CASSPSIWEQDLRYEQYF. The CDR3 DNA follows: TGTGCCAGCAGCCCCTCCATATGGGAACAGGATCTGAGGTACGAGCAGTACTTC.

This chain links TRBV29-1 with TRBJ2-6; D is unclear. Germline V CDR1 and CDR2: SQVTM, ANQGSEA. This CDR3 is 17 amino acids long. Trimming stripped 4 bases from V and 0 bases from J, with 16 bases between. CDR3 bases: TGCAGCGTTGTGTTTTGGGTGGATGTCTCTGGGGCCAACGTCCTGACTTTC. Protein: CSVVFWVDVSGANVLTF.

This clonotype occurred a few times. The chain couples TRBV28 to TRBJ1-2; D is unclear. Trimming left V 2 bases short and J 4 bases short, with 11 bases between. The CDR3 consists of 14 residues. Looked up from germline, CDR1 is MDHEN and CDR2 is SYDVKM. Here the CDR3 reads CASSLLGPSYGYTF. Written as DNA, the CDR3 is TGTGCCAGCAGTTTACTGGGCCCTAGCTATGGCTACACCTTC.